The 4 T cell receptor beta chains given below trace back to one sample, sequenced in a study of circulating and synovial CD4+ cells in juvenile arthritis. The method was immunoSEQ multiplex PCR; TCRdb's version includes in-frame clones alone and lacks a portion of them. Of fewer than 35,000 clones listed, approximately 92% were seen once; the top ten hold approximately 2.9%. Sequenced material: CD4+ T cells from blood. These receptors were collected from a human donor with juvenile idiopathic arthritis.

The rearrangement joins TRBV28 to TRBJ1-2; 9 positions match TRBD1. V trimming: 9 bases; J trimming: 2 bases; junction bases outside the gene matches: 1. CDR1 and CDR2 (germline): MDHEN, SYDVKM. The CDR3 spans 12 residues. DNA of the CDR3: TGTGCCAGTGACAGGGGGAACTATGGCTACACCTTC. It translates to CASDRGNYGYTF.

This chain's CDR3 is CASRIGTAAYGYTF. CDR3 in DNA: TGCGCCAGCAGGATAGGGACAGCGGCTTATGGCTACACCTTC. This chain links TRBV5-1 with TRBJ1-2; 7 bases are shared with TRBD1. Losses at the gene ends were 5 bases for V and 5 bases for J; bases not matched to a gene: 9. CDR3 length equals 14 residues. Germline V gives CDR1 SGHRS, CDR2 YFSETQ.

V is TRBV28 and J is TRBJ1-5, with TRBD1 matching over 7 bases. In germline, CDR1 is MDHEN, CDR2 SYDVKM. Trimming cost V 5 bases and J 4 bases; bases outside gene matches: 2. This CDR3 is 13 amino acids long. The CDR3 bases are TGTGCCAGCAGTGTGACAGGGAATCAGCCCCAGCATTTT. It codes for CASSVTGNQPQHF.

The chain employs TRBV6-5 and TRBJ2-7, with 8 bases lining up with TRBD1. This CDR3 comprises 15 residues. The germline CDR1 and CDR2 sequences are MNHEY and SVGAGI. Unmatched junction bases numbered 3, after V lost 0 bases and J lost 2 bases. CDR3 in amino acids: CASSYSDRGTYEQYF. CDR3 nucleotides: TGTGCCAGCAGTTACTCTGACAGGGGTACCTACGAGCAGTACTTC.